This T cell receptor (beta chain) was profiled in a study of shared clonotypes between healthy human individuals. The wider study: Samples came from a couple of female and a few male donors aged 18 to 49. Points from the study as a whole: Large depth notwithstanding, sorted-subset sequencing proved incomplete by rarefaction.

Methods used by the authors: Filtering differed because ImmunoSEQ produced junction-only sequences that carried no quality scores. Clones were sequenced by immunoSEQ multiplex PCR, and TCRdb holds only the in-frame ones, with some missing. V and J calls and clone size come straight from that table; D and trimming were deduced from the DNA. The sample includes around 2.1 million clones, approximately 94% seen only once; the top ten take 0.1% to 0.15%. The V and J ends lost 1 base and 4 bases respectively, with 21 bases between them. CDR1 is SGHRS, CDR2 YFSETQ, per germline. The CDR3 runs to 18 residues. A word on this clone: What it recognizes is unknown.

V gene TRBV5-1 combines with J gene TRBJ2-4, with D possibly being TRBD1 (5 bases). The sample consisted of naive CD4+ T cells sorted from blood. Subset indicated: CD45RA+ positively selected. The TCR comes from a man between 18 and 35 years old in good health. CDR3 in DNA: TGCGCCAGCAGCTTGCCTCCGAGCCCTCAGGGTGAGAAAAACATTCAGTACTTC. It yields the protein CASSLPPSPQGEKNIQYF.